This T cell receptor (beta chain) was sequenced during a study of blood T cell repertoires in COVID-19. The CDR3 sequence is 15 residues long. J was trimmed by 0 bases and V by 3 bases; bases with no gene match: 5. Germline CDR1 is SGHRS and CDR2 is YFSETQ. TCRdb's copy holds only in-frame clones and misses some; the assay was immunoSEQ multiplex PCR. The sample has 250,000 to 350,000 clones, almost 90% seen once; the top ten hold about 10%. The J gene is TRBJ2-5, the V gene TRBV5-1, with TRBD1 identical over 7 bases. Material for sequencing was peripheral blood. The origin of this receptor is a woman under 40 with COVID-19, enrolled during active disease. CDR3 coding DNA: TGCGCCAGCAGCTCGACGGGACAGAACCAAGAGACCCAGTACTTC. Translating it yields CASSSTGQNQETQYF.